This T cell receptor beta chain was obtained from a study of blood T cell repertoires in COVID-19. J gave up 1 base and V 4 bases, and 9 bases lay outside the gene matches. Germline-derived CDR1 and CDR2 are SGHTA and FQGNSA. The CDR3 consists of 16 residues. Using immunoSEQ multiplex PCR, the repertoire was profiled, and TCRdb retains in-frame clones only, with some absent. The sample carries 250,000 to 350,000 clones, 75% to 90% recorded once. Sample: peripheral blood. The chain couples TRBV7-2 to TRBJ1-1, with 7 bases matching TRBD1. This receptor was obtained from a woman aged 70-85 years with COVID-19, enrolled during active disease. CDR3 sequence reads: CASSSRETGRNTEAFF. The CDR3 DNA reads as TGTGCCAGCAGCTCTAGGGAGACAGGGAGGAACACTGAAGCTTTCTTT.